A selection of T cell receptor beta chains follows, all from one sample in a study of cytomegalovirus exposure and HLA in healthy donors. Sequencing used immunoSEQ multiplex PCR; TCRdb keeps in-frame clones, though not all of them. The table records about 130,000 clones, over 60% of them present only once. Specimen: PBMCs. These TCRs come from an older woman in good health and CMV-seropositive. The conserved cysteine and the conserved F or W are not part of the CDR3 here.

CDR3 protein: ASSLLDRNQPQH
J gene: TRBJ1-5
V gene: TRBV7-9

CDR3 protein: ASSQQGSSFGELF
J gene: TRBJ2-2
V gene: TRBV4-3

CDR3 protein: ASSLAKHQGPGNTIY
J gene: TRBJ1-3
V gene: TRBV7-2

CDR3 protein: ASSIVAGGQPQH
J gene: TRBJ1-5
V gene: TRBV19

CDR3 protein: ASRIRRAGVTEAF
J gene: TRBJ1-1
V gene: TRBV14

CDR3 protein: ASSQDYGLAYEQY
J gene: TRBJ2-7
V gene: TRBV4-3

CDR3 protein: ASSLATLSGYNQPQH
J gene: TRBJ1-5
V gene: TRBV5-8

CDR3 protein: ASRMGQGASYEQY
J gene: TRBJ2-7
V gene: TRBV6-5

CDR3 protein: ASSPRGLAGGGYNEQF
J gene: TRBJ2-1
V gene: TRBV18

CDR3 protein: ASSAGDSGNTIY
J gene: TRBJ1-3
V gene: TRBV9

CDR3 protein: ASSLTRDWVSTGELF
J gene: TRBJ2-2
V gene: TRBV4-1

CDR3 protein: ASSRPGLSYEQY
J gene: TRBJ2-7
V gene: TRBV25-1

CDR3 protein: ASSLAGGASYEQY
J gene: NA
V gene: TRBV7-9

CDR3 protein: ASSQDLAGSNTGELF
J gene: TRBJ2-2
V gene: TRBV4-3

CDR3 protein: ASRHAGTEAF
J gene: TRBJ1-1
V gene: TRBV27

CDR3 protein: ASSVNPGLSPDTQY
J gene: TRBJ2-3
V gene: TRBV9

CDR3 protein: ASSLVSDTQY
J gene: TRBJ2-3
V gene: TRBV11-2

CDR3 protein: ASSLGRGPTEAF
J gene: TRBJ1-1
V gene: TRBV5-1

CDR3 protein: ASSLRQRNTEAF
J gene: TRBJ1-1
V gene: TRBV27

CDR3 protein: ASSLRREGEQF
J gene: TRBJ2-1
V gene: TRBV7-3

CDR3 protein: ASRLPGFSGANVLT
J gene: TRBJ2-6
V gene: TRBV19

CDR3 protein: ASRAAGTGGLYGYT
J gene: TRBJ1-2
V gene: TRBV27

CDR3 protein: ASSRPDWQY
J gene: TRBJ2-7
V gene: TRBV5-8

CDR3 protein: ASSLILLAGANTDTQY
J gene: TRBJ2-3
V gene: TRBV5-4

CDR3 protein: ASSYYGQGKVEAF
J gene: TRBJ1-1
V gene: TRBV6-5

CDR3 protein: ASSLGSGYDTEAF
J gene: TRBJ1-1
V gene: TRBV5-1

CDR3 protein: ASSSLVNSPLH
J gene: TRBJ1-6
V gene: TRBV27

CDR3 protein: ASRTTGSGANVLT
J gene: TRBJ2-6
V gene: TRBV6-5

CDR3 protein: ASSRILQGTLYGYT
J gene: TRBJ1-2
V gene: TRBV7-9

CDR3 protein: ASSLAGGNNEQF
J gene: TRBJ2-1
V gene: TRBV18

CDR3 protein: ASRTGTLNTGELF
J gene: TRBJ2-2
V gene: TRBV5-1

CDR3 protein: ASSAGGASSNEQF
J gene: TRBJ2-1
V gene: TRBV6-4

CDR3 protein: ASRAGRGDYNEQF
J gene: TRBJ2-1
V gene: TRBV6-6

CDR3 protein: AGYRDPYNEQF
J gene: TRBJ2-1
V gene: TRBV7-9

CDR3 protein: ASSQAEGQRNTEAF
J gene: TRBJ1-1
V gene: TRBV4-1

CDR3 protein: ASSPQTGGFGYT
J gene: TRBJ1-2
V gene: TRBV6-5

CDR3 protein: ASSQLALNTGELF
J gene: TRBJ2-2
V gene: TRBV18

CDR3 protein: ASNASRSPGELF
J gene: TRBJ2-2
V gene: TRBV6-5

CDR3 protein: ASSPRTGGNEKLF
J gene: TRBJ1-4
V gene: TRBV9

CDR3 protein: AWSASSGTEAF
J gene: TRBJ1-1
V gene: TRBV30

CDR3 protein: ASSQEVRRGTIEINEQY
J gene: TRBJ2-7
V gene: TRBV4-3

CDR3 protein: ASSQKHTSNEQF
J gene: TRBJ2-1
V gene: TRBV14

CDR3 protein: ASSPHRGVTEAF
J gene: TRBJ1-1
V gene: TRBV27

CDR3 protein: ASSLSGTNNEQF
J gene: TRBJ2-1
V gene: TRBV11-2

CDR3 protein: ASSGGASGRVMGEQF
J gene: TRBJ2-1
V gene: TRBV25-1

CDR3 protein: ASSSIGQGPFGPQH
J gene: TRBJ1-5
V gene: TRBV7-9

CDR3 protein: ASPEGQLMNTEAF
J gene: TRBJ1-1
V gene: TRBV6-1

CDR3 protein: ASSLETGGSTGELF
J gene: TRBJ2-2
V gene: TRBV19

CDR3 protein: ASSLLAGPDTQY
J gene: TRBJ2-3
V gene: TRBV7-2

CDR3 protein: ASSSRRDRAHEQY
J gene: TRBJ2-7
V gene: TRBV5-1

CDR3 protein: ASSQLDASEAGELF
J gene: TRBJ2-2
V gene: TRBV18

CDR3 protein: ASSTGRGRQGYT
J gene: TRBJ1-2
V gene: TRBV6-5

CDR3 protein: ASSLMLAGATGELF
J gene: TRBJ2-2
V gene: TRBV5-5

CDR3 protein: ASSSGGSGRRETQY
J gene: TRBJ2-5
V gene: TRBV5-1

CDR3 protein: ASSLALMDRVGSNQPQH
J gene: TRBJ1-5
V gene: TRBV7-2

CDR3 protein: ASSPTGISYGYT
J gene: TRBJ1-2
V gene: TRBV18

CDR3 protein: ASSDSGCRGAYGGYEQY
J gene: TRBJ2-7
V gene: TRBV6-4

CDR3 protein: ASSSIAGQYNEQF
J gene: TRBJ2-1
V gene: TRBV11-2

CDR3 protein: ASTIDWTAKNTEAF
J gene: TRBJ1-1
V gene: TRBV19